These 15 T cell receptor beta chains were sequenced from one sample in a study of technical replicates of blood from a handful of donors. Generated by immunoSEQ multiplex PCR, the TCRdb table keeps only in-frame clones and is missing some. The sample lists approximately 59,000 clones, 75% to 90% seen once, with about 5% in the top ten. The sample taken for sequencing was PBMCs. All receptors derive from a human donor in good health. Some clones in this sample may be carry-over from other donors' samples.

The chain recombines TRBV7-9 with TRBJ1-6; D is perhaps TRBD1 (5 bases). Germline values: CDR1 SEHNR, CDR2 FQNEAQ (reference sequence). V gave up 1 base and J gave up 7 bases, with 8 bases separating them. The CDR3 loop spans 14 amino acids. For the CDR3, the DNA is TGTGCCAGCAGCTTAGTCCAGGGCAATTCACCCCTCCACTTT. Protein sequence: CASSLVQGNSPLHF.

V and J are TRBV7-2 and TRBJ2-5; 8 bases agree with TRBD1. The length of the CDR3 is 15 residues. After removal of 4 bases from V and 7 bases from J, the junction contained 11 bases not matched to a gene. Germline CDR1 SGHTA, CDR2 FQGNSA. CDR3 region: CASSSSGTGGGTQYF. CDR3 sequence (DNA): TGTGCCAGCAGCTCATCCGGGACAGGAGGGGGGACCCAGTACTTC.

J is TRBJ1-2 and V is TRBV11-3, with TRBD1 identical over 8 bases. The germline V gene has CDR1 SGHNT and CDR2 YENEEA. The CDR3 extends over 18 amino acids. V was clipped by 2 bases and J by 1 base; unmatched bases: 12. CDR3 in amino acids: CASSLQVRGRVYNYGYTF. In DNA, the CDR3 is TGTGCCAGCAGCTTACAGGTCAGGGGGCGCGTCTATAACTATGGCTACACCTTC.

The rearrangement joins TRBV2 to TRBJ2-1; 10 bases map to TRBD2. CDR3 size: 16 residues. The V gene's germline CDR1 is SNHLY and CDR2 FYNNEI. The J segment lost 5 bases and the V segment lost 5 bases, leaving 9 bases of the junction unmatched. CDR3 protein: CASSTRTSGVNNEQFF. CDR3 DNA sequence: TGTGCCAGCAGTACCAGGACTAGCGGTGTAAACAATGAGCAGTTCTTC.

The chain carries TRBV6-5 and TRBJ2-3; 8 bases fit TRBD2. The germline V gene encodes CDR1 MNHEY and CDR2 SVGAGI. V was pared by 6 bases and J by 5 bases, with 10 bases of the junction left unmatched. This CDR3 has 15 amino acids. DNA for the CDR3: TGTGCCAGCAGCCGTCGGGGGGGCCGAGGAGATACGCAGTATTTT. Its translation: CASSRRGGRGDTQYF.

The chain employs TRBV5-5 and TRBJ2-3; TRBD2 matches 10 bases. Trimming at V came to 4 bases and at J to 5 bases, leaving 7 bases not matched to a gene. From germline, CDR1 is SGHKS and CDR2 YYEKEE (reference sequence). This CDR3 spans 15 amino acids. The CDR3 nucleotides are TGTGCCAGCAGCGGGATAGCGGGAGGTGGAGATACGCAGTATTTT. Translated: CASSGIAGGGDTQYF.

V and J are TRBV5-4 and TRBJ1-6, with TRBD1 identical over 8 bases. The CDR3 has 15 residues. J was trimmed by 9 bases and V by 2 bases; bases with no gene match: 7. CDR1 SGHNT and CDR2 YYREEE come from the germline V gene (reference sequence). CDR3 protein: CASSFMTGAASPLHF. DNA of the CDR3: TGTGCCAGCAGCTTCATGACAGGGGCGGCTTCACCCCTCCACTTT.

The chain combines TRBV4-1 with TRBJ1-1, with 7 bases that match TRBD1. This CDR3 is 17 amino acids long. V lost 3 bases and J lost 8; bases outside the gene matches: 18. Germline values: CDR1 MGHRA, CDR2 YSYEKL. This CDR3 is CASSHPGSGGSGDEAFF. The CDR3 coding sequence is TGCGCCAGCAGCCATCCGGGGTCAGGGGGGTCCGGGGACGAAGCTTTCTTT.

The chain is built from TRBV18 and TRBJ2-1; 11 bases agree with TRBD2. With 6 bases clipped from V and 6 bases from J, the junction kept 7 bases outside the gene matches. The length of the CDR3 is 15 residues. The germline CDR1 and CDR2 sequences are KGHSH and LQKENI. The CDR3 protein is CASSPTSGTSNEQFF. The CDR3 bases are TGTGCCAGCTCCCCGACTAGCGGGACTTCCAATGAGCAGTTCTTC.

V and J are TRBV4-1 and TRBJ2-1; D uncertain. Per the germline V gene, CDR1 is MGHRA and CDR2 is YSYEKL. CDR3 size: 17 residues. V was clipped by 0 bases and J by 0 bases, with 12 bases between them. CDR3 sequence: CASSQDLPLASYNEQFF. CDR3 bases: TGCGCCAGCAGCCAAGATCTCCCCTTGGCCTCCTACAATGAGCAGTTCTTC.

The chain carries TRBV4-3 and TRBJ2-7, with D uncertain. The V gene's germline CDR1 is LGHNA and CDR2 YSLEER. The CDR3 length is 14 residues. V lost 1 base to trimming and J lost 5 bases, with 12 bases between them. In DNA, the CDR3 is TGCGCCAGCAGCCAAGGCGGCCAGAACGACGAGCAGTACTTC. The encoded protein is CASSQGGQNDEQYF.

This chain connects TRBV6-6 to TRBJ2-7; 11 bases line up with TRBD2. The germline V gene encodes CDR1 MNHNY and CDR2 SVGAGI (reference sequence). The CDR3 totals 15 residues. V dropped 4 bases and J dropped 3; count of bases not matched to a gene: 5. CDR3 coding DNA: TGTGCCAGCAGTTCCCTAGCGGGGGGAGACTACGAGCAGTACTTC. It codes for CASSSLAGGDYEQYF.

The rearrangement uses TRBV27 and TRBJ2-7; 9 bases align to TRBD2. Unmatched junction bases numbered 7, after V lost 7 bases and J lost 6 bases. Germline values: CDR1 MNHEY, CDR2 SMNVEV (reference sequence). The CDR3 is made up of 13 amino acids. The CDR3 DNA follows: TGTGCCAGCAAGGCGGGAGGGAGGGGCGAGCAGTACTTC. It translates to CASKAGGRGEQYF.

The chain has TRBV6-5 and TRBJ1-6; the D gene is possibly TRBD1 (6 bases). Trimming left V 4 bases short and J 10 bases short, with 11 bases between. Germline V gives CDR1 MNHEY, CDR2 SVGAGI. The CDR3 spans 13 residues. CDR3 loop: CASSSGRGSPLHF. CDR3 DNA sequence: TGTGCCAGCAGTTCAGGGAGGGGGTCACCCCTCCACTTT.

The chain links TRBV19 to TRBJ2-7; 7 bases line up with TRBD2. This CDR3 contains 16 residues. Germline loops: CDR1 LNHDA, CDR2 SQIVND (reference sequence). V dropped 3 bases and J dropped 0; count of bases not matched to a gene: 8. The CDR3 region has the DNA TGTGCCAGTAGTATGGGGGGGACTCGAAGCTCCTACGAGCAGTACTTC. Translation: CASSMGGTRSSYEQYF. The variable domain in full, completed from reference TRBV19 and TRBJ2-7, reads DGGITQSPKYLFRKEGQNVTLSCEQNLNHDAMYWYRQDPGQGLRLIYYSQIVNDFQKGDIAEGYSVSREKKESFPLTVTSAQKNPTAFYLCASSMGGTRSSYEQYFGPGTRLTVT.